This is a list of T cell receptor beta chains from one sample in a study of blood T cell repertoires in COVID-19. Some clones are missing from TCRdb's copy, which holds only in-frame ones; the method was immunoSEQ multiplex PCR. This sample yields roughly 73,000 clones, of which 88% are seen a single time; 2.5% to 3.5% belongs to the top ten. The sample comprised peripheral blood. These receptors originate from a man in his 70s with active or convalescent COVID-19. The CDR3 runs from the conserved cysteine through the conserved F or W. The order of the fields is clone size, V gene, D gene, J gene, CDR3 DNA, CDR3 protein. A D gene is named only where the DNA matches it firmly. The listing skips clone size in some rows; elsewhere it reads once, few, many or a size class.

-,TRBV13,TRBD1,TRBJ2-5,TGTGCCAGCAGCTTAGTCGGGGCGGGGACAGGGGGCTTGGAGACCCAGTACTTC,CASSLVGAGTGGLETQYF
-,TRBV27,-,TRBJ2-7,TGTGCCAGCAGTTCCTACAGGGCGTCCTACGAGCAGTACTTC,CASSSYRASYEQYF
few,TRBV10-2,TRBD2,TRBJ2-3,TGCGCCAGCAGTGAGGGGGCCGGGAGGGGAGGCACAGATACGCAGTATTTT,CASSEGAGRGGTDTQYF
-,TRBV11-2,TRBD2,TRBJ2-5,TGTGCCAGCAGCTTAGTGGCAGGACTAGCGGGGCAAGAGACCCAGTACTTC,CASSLVAGLAGQETQYF
-,TRBV12-2,-,TRBJ2-2,TGTGCAAGTCGCTTAGGACTAGCGGGGGGGACCGGGGAGCTGTTTTTT,CASRLGLAGGTGELFF
-,TRBV21-1,-,TRBJ2-7,TGTGCCAGCAGCAAAGGGCGGCAGCTTTCCTACGAGCAGTACTTC,CASSKGRQLSYEQYF
-,TRBV4-1,-,TRBJ1-1,TGCGCCAGCAGCCTCGCCGGGGGGGCTGAAGCTTTCTTT,CASSLAGGAEAFF
few,TRBV2,TRBD1,TRBJ1-1,TGTGCCAGCAGGGGGACAGGTTTCACTGAAGCTTTCTTT,CASRGTGFTEAFF
-,TRBV12-3/TRBV12-4,-,TRBJ1-2,TGTGCCAGCAGTCGAGGGGGCTATGGCTACACCTTC,CASSRGGYGYTF
-,TRBV2,-,TRBJ2-6,TGTGCCAGCAGAGAGGGACTCAAGGCTGGGGCCAACGTCCTGACTTTC,CASREGLKAGANVLTF
-,TRBV2,-,TRBJ1-3,TGTGCCAGCTCCAGGGGATCTGGAAACACCATATATTTT,CASSRGSGNTIYF
once,TRBV4-2,-,TRBJ1-4,TGTGCCAGCAGCCCGACAGAGGCAACTAATGAAAAACTGTTTTTT,CASSPTEATNEKLFF
-,TRBV24-1,-,TRBJ2-3,TGTGCCACCGGCGGGAAGGATACGCAGTATTTT,CATGGKDTQYF
once,TRBV7-2,TRBD2,TRBJ2-7,TGTGCCAGCAGCTTAAGGGCTAGCGGGACCTACGAGCAGTACTTC,CASSLRASGTYEQYF
-,TRBV21-1,-,TRBJ1-5,TGTGCCAGCAGCGCAGGGGGAATTGGGCCCCAGCATTTT,CASSAGGIGPQHF
-,TRBV7-2,-,TRBJ2-1,TGTGCCAGCAGCGGTAAGGGCCTAGCAAGGAATGAGCAGTTCTTC,CASSGKGLARNEQFF
-,TRBV10-3,-,TRBJ2-2,TGTGCCATCAGCCCCGGGACTTCCACCGGGGAGCTGTTTTTT,CAISPGTSTGELFF
-,TRBV6-5,-,TRBJ2-7,TGTGCCAGCAGTAGAACCGGGATCTCCTACGAGCAGTACTTC,CASSRTGISYEQYF
-,TRBV10-3,TRBD1,TRBJ1-5,TGTGCCATCAACCCCCCCGGGACAGGGGTGGTTAGGTATGGGCCCCAGCATTTT,CAINPPGTGVVRYGPQHF
-,TRBV30,-,TRBJ1-1,TGTGCCTGGAGTGTAAGGGGTACTGAAGCTTTCTTT,CAWSVRGTEAFF